Below, 15 T cell receptor beta chains from the same sample are listed, as sequenced in a study of human T cells and chemical hapten exposure. TCRdb re-derived calls from the RACE reads in MiXCR, one entry per CDR3 protein. The sample holds around 360,000 distinct CDR3 sequences, more than 5% seen once. Time point denoted: patch test 2, 6 weeks after DPC sensitization. Treatment described: therapeutic diphenylcyclopropenone sensitization with weekly scalp DPC. Source: whole blood, taken in connection with sensitization to the hapten diphenylcyclopropenone (DPC). The receptor set was obtained from a woman in her late teens or twenties with alopecia areata. Some clones in this sample may be carry-over from other donors' samples.

This clonotype was counted between two and nine times. The chain joins TRBV5-6 to TRBJ2-7, with D maybe TRBD1 (6 bases). This CDR3 region has 15 residues. Trimming removed 3 bases at V and 5 bases at J, with 18 bases between. Germline lookup yields CDR1 SGHDT and CDR2 YYEEEE. The CDR3 bases are TGTGCCAGCAGCTCCCAACGACACAGGGACGACGAGCAGTACTTC. It codes for CASSSQRHRDDEQYF.

This clonotype was detected a few times. The chain is built from TRBV20-1 and TRBJ1-1; no clear D gene. V was cut by 3 bases and J by 1 base, with 9 bases left in between. This CDR3 comprises 13 residues. Germline CDR1 and CDR2: DFQATT and SNEGSKA (reference sequence). The chain's CDR3 is CSARVRGNTEAFF. CDR3 bases: TGCAGTGCTAGGGTCCGGGGGAACACTGAAGCTTTCTTT.

The CDR3 loop is CASSGLQGSSYNEQFF. CDR3 nucleotides: TGTGCCAGCAGCGGGTTACAGGGGTCCTCCTACAATGAGCAGTTCTTC. The chain carries TRBV9 and TRBJ2-1; 7 positions agree with TRBD1. Germline CDR1 reads SGDLS; CDR2 reads YYNGEE. CDR3 length: 16 amino acids. Trimming cost V 3 bases and J 0 bases; bases outside gene matches: 6.

A few counts support this clonotype. The chain is built from TRBV6-6 and TRBJ1-6; D not certain. The CDR3 covers 14 residues. Trimming took 2 bases from V and 8 from J, leaving 10 bases between them. Germline CDR1 reads MNHNY; CDR2 reads SVGAGI (reference sequence). CDR3: CASSYEFLDSPLHF. In DNA form, the CDR3 reads TGTGCCAGCAGTTACGAGTTTTTGGATTCACCCCTCCACTTT.

This clonotype was found a few times. The chain recombines TRBV12-3 or TRBV12-4 with TRBJ1-2; D is undetermined. The germline V and J ends were trimmed by 2 bases and 1 base, with 11 bases remaining between them. The CDR3 runs 15 residues. Here the CDR3 DNA reads TGTGCCAGCAGTTTATCGGACGCCGTTAACTATGGCTACACCTTC. Its protein product is CASSLSDAVNYGYTF.

The rearrangement links TRBV20-1 to TRBJ2-5; D gene uncertain. Germline V CDR1 and CDR2: DFQATT, SNEGSKA (reference sequence). Trimming removed 0 bases from V and 6 bases from J, with 11 bases in between. CDR3 length equals 13 residues. The CDR3 loop reads CSARESSIKTQYF. In DNA, the CDR3 is TGCAGTGCTAGAGAGAGTAGCATTAAGACCCAGTACTTC.

The gene calls are TRBV6-2 or TRBV6-3 and TRBJ2-4, with 8 bases fitting TRBD2. Trimming removed 5 bases from V and 3 bases from J; junction bases left unmatched: 3. The CDR3 is 14 amino acids. In germline, CDR1 is MNHEY, CDR2 SVGEGT. The CDR3 loop reads CASSTLAGKNIQYF. The CDR3, as DNA: TGTGCCAGCAGTACTCTAGCGGGCAAAAACATTCAGTACTTC.

This clonotype came up many times. This chain joins TRBV6-2 or TRBV6-3 and TRBJ1-5; unclear D gene. V gave up 7 bases and J gave up 4 bases, with 14 bases separating them. Germline V CDR1 and CDR2: MNHEY, SVGEGT. The CDR3 is 14 residues long. The CDR3 nucleotides are TGTGCCAGCAATGGAGGGCTAGATAATCAGCCCCAGCATTTT. Protein product: CASNGGLDNQPQHF.

This clonotype was detected a few times. The V gene is TRBV5-4, the J gene TRBJ2-5; possibly TRBD1 for D (6 bases). Germline V CDR1 and CDR2: SGHNT, YYREEE (reference sequence). The V gene lost 4 bases and the J gene lost 9 bases, with 25 bases spanning the gap. This CDR3 comprises 16 residues. DNA of the CDR3: TGTGCCAGCAGCCCCGATATCCGAGGGGGTGGTGGAGCCCAGTACTTC. Translated, it gives CASSPDIRGGGGAQYF.

V is TRBV7-2 and J is TRBJ2-3; 7 bases line up with TRBD1. The CDR3 extends over 16 amino acids. Germline V CDR1 and CDR2: SGHTA, FQGNSA. The junction had 7 bases not matched to a gene; V was cut back by 4 bases and J by 0 bases. CDR3 sequence (DNA): TGTGCCAGCAGCTCCCAACCGGGACAGAGCACAGATACGCAGTATTTT. It yields the protein CASSSQPGQSTDTQYF.

A few counts support this clonotype. J is TRBJ2-5 and V is TRBV27; TRBD2 agrees at 9 bases. Per germline, CDR1 MNHEY and CDR2 SMNVEV (reference sequence). The V gene end was trimmed by 6 bases and the J gene end by 4 bases; junction bases not matched to a gene: 9. The CDR3 spans 15 residues. This CDR3 is CASSRGRGGPETQYF. The CDR3 coding sequence is TGTGCCAGCAGCCGGGGGCGGGGGGGCCCAGAGACCCAGTACTTC.

This clonotype appeared a few times. The J gene is TRBJ1-4, the V gene TRBV7-2, with D unclear. Germline assignment: CDR1 SGHTA and CDR2 FQGNSA. V was shortened by 1 base and J by 8 bases, with 11 bases between the two germline ends. This CDR3 has 14 residues. The CDR3 here is CASSLGKVGEKLFF. The CDR3 DNA follows: TGTGCCAGCAGCTTAGGGAAGGTCGGAGAAAAACTGTTTTTT.

This clonotype has a handful of counts. This chain joins TRBV6-5 and TRBJ1-2; 7 bases are a match to TRBD1. Germline assignment: CDR1 MNHEY and CDR2 SVGAGI. This CDR3 is built from 14 residues. Unmatched junction bases numbered 4, after V lost 6 bases and J lost 0 bases. The CDR3 reads CASRWTGANYGYTF. The CDR3, as DNA: TGTGCCAGCAGGTGGACAGGCGCTAACTATGGCTACACCTTC.

At least ten counts were recorded for this clonotype. At one end the junction does not follow the germline gene, possibly because of a read error. V gene TRBV4-1 combines with J gene TRBJ1-2; 7 positions agree with TRBD1. Germline V gene data show CDR1 as MGHRA and CDR2 as YSYEKL. The CDR3 is 14 residues long. The CDR3 is CASSQGTVNYGYTF. As DNA, the CDR3 is TGTGCCAGCAGCCAGGGGACAGTCAACTATGGCTACACCTTC.

The V gene is TRBV10-3, the J gene TRBJ1-2; no reliable D call. V lost 4 bases to trimming and J lost 1 base, with 13 bases between them. Looked up from germline, CDR1 is ENHRY and CDR2 is SYGVKD. The CDR3 has 15 residues. The CDR3 sequence: CAISASDGNNYGYTF. CDR3 nucleotide sequence: TGTGCCATCAGTGCATCGGACGGAAATAACTATGGCTACACCTTC.